The 16 T cell receptor beta chains listed next were all sequenced from one sample in a study of CD8 T cells in ankylosing spondylitis. The study's findings and limits: What appeared characteristic of ankylosing spondylitis blood was a TCR beta motif of eight highly homologous variants.

MiXCR was run by TCRdb on the 5' RACE reads, yielding one entry per CDR3 protein. Of around 100,000 distinct CDR3 sequences listed, about 8.3% are singletons. Their antigens remain unidentified. Specimen: blood, either unsorted or a sorted T cell fraction (not recorded which). These receptor sequences come from a male donor with ankylosing spondylitis.

This chain joins TRBV19 and TRBJ2-1; 9 nucleotides agree with TRBD2. CDR1 LNHDA and CDR2 SQIVND come from the germline V gene (reference sequence). J was trimmed by 3 bases and V by 5 bases; bases with no gene match: 5. This CDR3 contains 15 residues. The CDR3 DNA sequence: TGTGCCAGTAGTGCCCTAGCGGGACGCTACAATGAGCAGTTCTTC. This codes for CASSALAGRYNEQFF. Full variable domain (outside the CDR3, taken from reference TRBV19 and TRBJ2-1): DGGITQSPKYLFRKEGQNVTLSCEQNLNHDAMYWYRQDPGQGLRLIYYSQIVNDFQKGDIAEGYSVSREKKESFPLTVTSAQKNPTAFYLCASSALAGRYNEQFFGPGTRLTVL.

This clonotype was counted a few times. This chain joins TRBV9 and TRBJ2-7; TRBD2 matches 8 bases. This CDR3 region has 11 residues. Germline values: CDR1 SGDLS, CDR2 YYNGEE. J lost 4 bases, V lost 7 bases, and 1 base had no gene match. Here the CDR3 DNA reads TGTGCCAGCGCTAGCGGGTACGAGCAGTACTTC. This translates into CASASGYEQYF.

This clonotype was found many times. This chain connects TRBV29-1 to TRBJ1-2; no firm D call. Germline CDR1 reads SQVTM; CDR2 reads ANQGSEA. This CDR3 has 12 amino acids. V lost 6 bases to trimming and J lost 4 bases, with 12 bases between them. CDR3: CSVPTLPYGYTF. The CDR3 coding sequence is TGCAGCGTCCCTACCCTACCCTATGGCTACACCTTC.

This clonotype was observed many times. The CDR3: CASSGSNQVETQYF. The CDR3 region has the DNA TGTGCCAGCAGTGGTTCGAACCAAGTTGAAACGCAGTATTTT. The chain couples TRBV6-1 to TRBJ2-3; D gene unclear. Germline V gene lookup returns CDR1 MNHNS and CDR2 SASEGT. The CDR3 is made up of 14 amino acids. V was trimmed by 4 bases and J by 9 bases, leaving 17 bases between them.

This clonotype has at least ten counts. The chain carries TRBV19 and TRBJ2-1; 8 bases line up with TRBD2. Germline loops: CDR1 LNHDA, CDR2 SQIVND (reference sequence). The V and J ends lost 4 bases and 3 bases, in that order; junction bases with no gene match: 8. This CDR3 has 16 amino acids. The CDR3: CASSRRRTSFYNEQFF. The CDR3 DNA follows: TGTGCCAGTAGTAGACGACGGACTAGCTTCTACAATGAGCAGTTCTTC.

This clonotype has a count of ten or more. This chain links TRBV20-1 with TRBJ2-7; 11 nucleotides agree with TRBD1. Trimming removed 6 bases from V and 3 bases from J; junction bases left unmatched: 4. Germline loops: CDR1 DFQATT, CDR2 SNEGSKA (reference sequence). This CDR3 contains 13 residues. The DNA for the CDR3 is TGCAGTGCACGGACAGGGGGCTTCTACGAGCAGTACTTC. Translating it yields CSARTGGFYEQYF.

The chain combines TRBV9 with TRBJ2-2; tentative D call: TRBD1 (6 bases). This CDR3 comprises 14 residues. The V gene's germline CDR1 is SGDLS and CDR2 YYNGEE. V was pared by 2 bases and J by 5 bases, with 10 bases between. The CDR3 here is CASSVGTGTGELFF. The CDR3 coding sequence is TGTGCCAGCAGCGTTGGAACAGGGACCGGGGAGCTGTTTTTT.

The chain is built from TRBV13 and TRBJ2-1, with D unresolved. Germline loops: CDR1 PRHDT, CDR2 FYEKMQ (reference sequence). V was trimmed by 4 bases and J by 3 bases, leaving 16 bases between them. This CDR3 has 16 amino acids. CDR3 sequence: CASSSPTLPVYNEQFF. For the CDR3, the DNA is TGTGCCAGCAGCTCCCCGACCTTACCTGTCTACAATGAGCAGTTCTTC. Full variable domain (outside the CDR3, taken from reference TRBV13 and TRBJ2-1): AAGVIQSPRHLIKEKRETATLKCYPIPRHDTVYWYQQGPGQDPQFLISFYEKMQSDKGSIPDRFSAQQFSDYHSELNMSSLELGDSALYFCASSSPTLPVYNEQFFGPGTRLTVL.

Only one count was recorded for this clonotype. An end of the junction does not agree with germline; a read error may underlie this. The chain links TRBV3-1 to TRBJ2-1, with 9 bases lining up with TRBD2. The CDR3 has 11 residues. The germline gives CDR1 LGHDT, CDR2 YNNKEL (reference sequence). CDR3 in amino acids: CASSTRGRGGF. The CDR3 coding sequence is TGTGCCAGCAGCACGCGCGGGAGGGGGGGGTTC.

The gene calls are TRBV10-2 and TRBJ2-1; a possible D gene is TRBD2 (6 bases). This CDR3 is built from 13 residues. The V end lost 5 bases, the J end lost 5 bases, and 10 bases lay between the germline ends. Germline loops: CDR1 WSHSY, CDR2 SAAADI. The CDR3 loop reads CASSTGRDNEQFF. The CDR3 DNA reads TGCGCCAGCAGTACCGGGAGAGACAATGAGCAGTTCTTC.

This clonotype has ten or more counts. The chain recombines TRBV5-6 with TRBJ2-3, with TRBD1 matching 7 bases. V lost 4 bases, J lost 4 bases, and 12 bases stayed unmatched. Germline values: CDR1 SGHDT, CDR2 YYEEEE. The CDR3 totals 16 residues. The CDR3: CASSPRQGRGADTQYF. CDR3 bases: TGTGCCAGCAGCCCAAGACAGGGAAGAGGCGCAGATACGCAGTATTTT.

This clonotype was seen repeatedly, ten times or more. This chain uses TRBV2 with TRBJ2-4, with D hard to call. V lost 8 bases to trimming and J lost 8 bases, with 16 bases between them. The length of the CDR3 is 13 residues. CDR1 and CDR2 from the germline V gene are SNHLY and FYNNEI. The CDR3 region is CASSPWIGDIQYF. Written as DNA, the CDR3 is TGTGCCAGCTCCCCATGGATTGGTGACATTCAGTACTTC. Combining the CDR3 with reference TRBV2 and TRBJ2-4 gives the whole variable domain EPEVTQTPSHQVTQMGQEVILRCVPISNHLYFYWYRQILGQKVEFLVSFYNNEISEKSEIFDDQFSVERPDGSNFTLKIRSTKLEDSAMYFCASSPWIGDIQYFGAGTRLSVL.

The genes are TRBV29-1 and TRBJ1-2; the D gene is possibly TRBD1 (5 bases). This CDR3 region has 15 residues. V lost 3 bases, J lost 4 bases, and 18 bases lay in between. The V gene's germline CDR1 is SQVTM and CDR2 ANQGSEA. The CDR3 loop reads CSVDTGTAPGYGYTF. CDR3 coding DNA: TGCAGCGTTGATACGGGGACCGCCCCAGGCTATGGCTACACCTTC.

This clonotype was found a few times. The chain combines TRBV6-1 with TRBJ2-3; 10 nucleotides align to TRBD2. This CDR3 comprises 19 residues. From germline, CDR1 is MNHNS and CDR2 SASEGT. Trimming removed 1 base from V and 1 base from J; junction bases left unmatched: 11. CDR3 bases: TGTGCCAGCAGTGAAGGGCAGCGGGAGGGCCAGGAGGGCACAGATACGCAGTATTTT. Translating it yields CASSEGQREGQEGTDTQYF.

In this sample, this clonotype turned up many times. The V call is TRBV20-1, the J call TRBJ2-1; 9 bases line up with TRBD2. The germline V gene has CDR1 DFQATT and CDR2 SNEGSKA (reference sequence). The CDR3 is made up of 16 amino acids. V shed 1 base and J 0 bases; nucleotides not matched to a gene: 4. The CDR3 DNA sequence: TGCAGTGCTAGAGGACTAGCGGTTAGCTCCTACAATGAGCAGTTCTTC. Amino acids: CSARGLAVSSYNEQFF.

V gene TRBV3-1 combines with J gene TRBJ2-4; TRBD2 is a possible D gene (5 bases). CDR1 and CDR2 from the germline V gene are LGHDT and YNNKEL (reference sequence). The CDR3 covers 15 residues. Between the trimmed V and J ends, which lost 4 bases and 0 bases, there was a span of 10 bases. The CDR3 reads CASSPTAGAKNIQYF. The CDR3 DNA reads as TGTGCCAGCAGCCCGACCGCGGGAGCCAAAAACATTCAGTACTTC.